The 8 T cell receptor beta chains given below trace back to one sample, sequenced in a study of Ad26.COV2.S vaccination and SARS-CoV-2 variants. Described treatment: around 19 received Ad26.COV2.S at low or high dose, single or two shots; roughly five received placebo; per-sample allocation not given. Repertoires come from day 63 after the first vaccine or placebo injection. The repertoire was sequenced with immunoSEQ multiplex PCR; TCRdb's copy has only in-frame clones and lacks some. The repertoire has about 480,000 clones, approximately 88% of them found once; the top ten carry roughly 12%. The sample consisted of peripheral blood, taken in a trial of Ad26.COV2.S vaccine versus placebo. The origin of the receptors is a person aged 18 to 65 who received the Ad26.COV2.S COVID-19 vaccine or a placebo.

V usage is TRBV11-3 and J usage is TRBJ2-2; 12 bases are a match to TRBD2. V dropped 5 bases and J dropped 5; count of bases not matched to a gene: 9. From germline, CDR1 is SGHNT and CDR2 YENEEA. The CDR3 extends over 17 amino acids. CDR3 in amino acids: CASSKSRTSGKTGELFF. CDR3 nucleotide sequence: TGTGCCAGCAGCAAATCTCGGACTAGCGGGAAGACCGGGGAGCTGTTTTTT.

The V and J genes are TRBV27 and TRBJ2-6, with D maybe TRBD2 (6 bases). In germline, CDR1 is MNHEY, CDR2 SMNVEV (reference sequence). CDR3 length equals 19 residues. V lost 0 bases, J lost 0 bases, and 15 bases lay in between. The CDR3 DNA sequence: TGTGCCAGCAGTTTATCCCGTCTGGGACTGGACTCTGGGGCCAACGTCCTGACTTTC. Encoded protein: CASSLSRLGLDSGANVLTF.

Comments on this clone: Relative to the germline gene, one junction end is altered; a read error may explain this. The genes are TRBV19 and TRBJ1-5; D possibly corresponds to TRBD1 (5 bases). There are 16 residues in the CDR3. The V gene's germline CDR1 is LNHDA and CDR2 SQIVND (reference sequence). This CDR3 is CASSIVQGWGNRPQHF. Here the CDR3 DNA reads TGTGCCAGTAGTATAGTGCAGGGATGGGGCAATCGGCCCCAGCATTTT.

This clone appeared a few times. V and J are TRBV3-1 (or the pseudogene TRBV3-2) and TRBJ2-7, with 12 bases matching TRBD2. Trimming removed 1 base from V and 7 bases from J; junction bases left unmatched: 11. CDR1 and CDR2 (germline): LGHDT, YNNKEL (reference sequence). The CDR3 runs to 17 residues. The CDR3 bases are TGTGCCAGCAGCCAAGGGACTAGCGGGACTCTTCCTGCTGAGCAGTACTTC. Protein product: CASSQGTSGTLPAEQYF.

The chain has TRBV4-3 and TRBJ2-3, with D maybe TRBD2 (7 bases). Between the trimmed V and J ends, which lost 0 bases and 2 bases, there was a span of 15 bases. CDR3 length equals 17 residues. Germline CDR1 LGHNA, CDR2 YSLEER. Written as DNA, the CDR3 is TGCGCCAGCAGCCAAGAATCCGCGGGGGCACACACAGATACGCAGTATTTT. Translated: CASSQESAGAHTDTQYF.

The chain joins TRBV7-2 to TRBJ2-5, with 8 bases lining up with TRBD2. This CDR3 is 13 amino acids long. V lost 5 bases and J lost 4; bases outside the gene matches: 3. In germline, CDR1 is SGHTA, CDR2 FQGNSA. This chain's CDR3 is CASSPGLGETQYF. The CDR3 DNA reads TGTGCCAGCAGCCCGGGACTAGGAGAGACCCAGTACTTC.

Written as DNA, the CDR3 is TGTGCCTGGAGTGTAGAGGCAGGGGGCGCGTATGGCTACACCTTC. Residues: CAWSVEAGGAYGYTF. The chain couples TRBV30 to TRBJ1-2; 8 positions agree with TRBD1. J was trimmed by 5 bases and V by 0 bases; bases with no gene match: 8. The CDR3 covers 15 residues. Germline CDR1 and CDR2: GTSNPN and SVGIG (reference sequence). Using reference TRBV30 and TRBJ1-2 for the parts outside the CDR3, the full variable domain is SQTIHQWPATLVQPVGSPLSLECTVEGTSNPNLYWYRQAAGRGLQLLFYSVGIGQISSEVPQNLSASRPQDRQFILSSKKLLLSDSGFYLCAWSVEAGGAYGYTFGSGTRLTVV.

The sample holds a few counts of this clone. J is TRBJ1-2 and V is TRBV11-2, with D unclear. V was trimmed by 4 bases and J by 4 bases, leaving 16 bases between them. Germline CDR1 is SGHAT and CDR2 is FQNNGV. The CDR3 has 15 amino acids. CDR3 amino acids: CASSSPVGQIYGYTF. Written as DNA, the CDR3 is TGTGCCAGCAGCTCCCCAGTTGGGCAGATCTATGGCTACACCTTC.